These T cell receptor beta chains were read from a single sample in a study of cytomegalovirus exposure and HLA in healthy donors. Assay used: immunoSEQ multiplex PCR; TCRdb lists only in-frame clones, some missing. Of around 150,000 clones in the sample, about 85% were seen once. The sample was PBMCs. These receptors were collected from a boy aged 2 to 10 in good health and CMV-seronegative. CDR3s include the opening cysteine and the closing phenylalanine or tryptophan. The D gene is left open where the match is weak. Clone size is shown for a subset of rows, as once, few, many or a class of expanded clone.

d_gene: TRBD2; abundance: -; j_gene: TRBJ2-7; v_gene: TRBV29-1; CDR3aa: CSVSGRQTYEQYF; CDR3nt: TGCAGCGTTAGCGGGAGGCAAACCTACGAGCAGTACTTC
d_gene: -; abundance: once; j_gene: TRBJ2-6; v_gene: TRBV18; CDR3aa: CASSPLPFYRAGANVLTF; CDR3nt: TGTGCCAGCTCACCTCTCCCCTTCTACAGAGCTGGGGCCAACGTCCTGACTTTC
d_gene: -; abundance: -; j_gene: TRBJ1-4; v_gene: TRBV4-1; CDR3aa: CASSQGRPAAGKLFF; CDR3nt: TGCGCCAGCAGCCAAGGGCGGCCAGCAGCTGGAAAACTGTTTTTT
d_gene: TRBD1; abundance: few; j_gene: TRBJ2-2; v_gene: TRBV9; CDR3aa: CASSVETGGTAGELFF; CDR3nt: TGTGCCAGCAGCGTCGAGACAGGGGGCACGGCCGGGGAGCTGTTTTTT
d_gene: TRBD2; abundance: -; j_gene: TRBJ2-3; v_gene: TRBV6-5; CDR3aa: CASSAGDTDTQYF; CDR3nt: TGTGCCAGCAGTGCGGGGGACACAGATACGCAGTATTTT
d_gene: -; abundance: -; j_gene: TRBJ1-2; v_gene: TRBV7-9; CDR3aa: CASSLGTDTNYGYTF; CDR3nt: TGTGCCAGCAGCTTAGGGACGGACACTAACTATGGCTACACCTTC
d_gene: -; abundance: -; j_gene: TRBJ1-2; v_gene: TRBV2; CDR3aa: CASSERDTYGYTF; CDR3nt: TGTGCCAGCAGTGAACGCGACACCTATGGCTACACCTTC
d_gene: -; abundance: -; j_gene: TRBJ2-4; v_gene: TRBV2; CDR3aa: CASSEAPRGSKNIQYF; CDR3nt: TGTGCCAGCAGTGAAGCGCCGAGAGGGTCCAAAAACATTCAGTACTTC
d_gene: -; abundance: -; j_gene: TRBJ1-1; v_gene: TRBV4-3; CDR3aa: CASSQDPREPMNTEAFF; CDR3nt: TGCGCCAGCAGCCAAGATCCGAGAGAACCTATGAACACTGAAGCTTTCTTT
d_gene: TRBD1; abundance: once; j_gene: TRBJ2-1; v_gene: TRBV4-1; CDR3aa: CASSQDWGDRGLWSSGNEQFF; CDR3nt: TGCGCCAGCAGCCAAGATTGGGGGGACAGGGGGCTTTGGAGTAGCGGGAATGAGCAGTTCTTC
d_gene: -; abundance: few; j_gene: TRBJ1-1; v_gene: TRBV7-7; CDR3aa: CASSSDRNTEAFF; CDR3nt: TGTGCCAGCAGCTCCGACAGGAACACTGAAGCTTTCTTT
d_gene: -; abundance: -; j_gene: TRBJ2-1; v_gene: TRBV7-9; CDR3aa: CSSSRGTSSYNEQFF; CDR3nt: TGTTCCAGCAGCCGGGGAACGAGCTCCTACAATGAGCAGTTCTTC
d_gene: TRBD1; abundance: -; j_gene: TRBJ2-7; v_gene: TRBV27; CDR3aa: CASSLGQGRYYEQYF; CDR3nt: TGTGCCAGCAGTCTCGGACAGGGCCGGTACTACGAGCAGTACTTC
d_gene: -; abundance: -; j_gene: TRBJ1-6; v_gene: TRBV30; CDR3aa: CAWSPPDRSGSPLHF; CDR3nt: TGTGCCTGGAGTCCCCCCGACAGGTCTGGTTCACCCCTCCACTTT
d_gene: -; abundance: few; j_gene: TRBJ2-1; v_gene: TRBV7-9; CDR3aa: CSSSLEGEQGWNEQFF; CDR3nt: TGTTCCAGCAGCTTAGAGGGGGAACAGGGTTGGAATGAGCAGTTCTTC
d_gene: -; abundance: -; j_gene: TRBJ1-2; v_gene: TRBV28; CDR3aa: CASSTRSFRGYGYTF; CDR3nt: TGTGCCAGCAGTACCCGGTCTTTCAGGGGCTATGGCTACACCTTC
d_gene: -; abundance: -; j_gene: TRBJ1-2; v_gene: TRBV5-4; CDR3aa: CASSLGVQGPQGYTF; CDR3nt: TGTGCCAGCAGCTTGGGTGTGCAGGGGCCCCAGGGCTACACCTTC
d_gene: TRBD1; abundance: -; j_gene: TRBJ2-3; v_gene: TRBV6-1; CDR3aa: CASSNSGTGADTQYF; CDR3nt: TGTGCCAGCAGCAACTCCGGGACAGGGGCAGATACGCAGTATTTT
d_gene: TRBD1; abundance: -; j_gene: TRBJ2-7; v_gene: TRBV28; CDR3aa: CASSSGQNNYEQYF; CDR3nt: TGTGCCAGCAGTTCGGGACAGAACAACTACGAGCAGTACTTC
d_gene: -; abundance: -; j_gene: TRBJ2-7; v_gene: TRBV5-1; CDR3aa: CASSLEGYEQYF; CDR3nt: TGCGCCAGCAGCTTGGAGGGGTACGAGCAGTACTTC
d_gene: -; abundance: -; j_gene: TRBJ2-5; v_gene: TRBV7-9; CDR3aa: CSSSRNLEGLTKETQYF; CDR3nt: TGTTCCAGCAGCCGAAACTTAGAGGGACTGACTAAAGAGACCCAGTACTTC
d_gene: -; abundance: -; j_gene: TRBJ1-5; v_gene: TRBV19; CDR3aa: CASSIDSVRGQPQHF; CDR3nt: TGTGCCAGTAGTATAGATAGTGTACGGGGACAGCCCCAGCATTTT
d_gene: TRBD1; abundance: -; j_gene: TRBJ1-1; v_gene: TRBV7-6; CDR3aa: CASSLKGARTEAFF; CDR3nt: TGTGCCAGCAGCTTAAAGGGGGCAAGGACTGAAGCTTTCTTT
d_gene: -; abundance: -; j_gene: TRBJ2-7; v_gene: TRBV25-1; CDR3aa: CASRFLYEQYF; CDR3nt: TGTGCCAGCAGGTTTCTCTACGAGCAGTACTTC
d_gene: TRBD1; abundance: once; j_gene: TRBJ2-7; v_gene: TRBV7-9; CDR3aa: CSSSPWGQGDKGDGEQYF; CDR3nt: TGTTCCAGCAGCCCTTGGGGCCAGGGGGATAAAGGGGATGGGGAGCAGTACTTC
d_gene: TRBD1; abundance: -; j_gene: TRBJ2-7; v_gene: TRBV7-8; CDR3aa: CASRAGQGPSYEQYF; CDR3nt: TGTGCCAGCAGGGCCGGACAGGGCCCCTCCTACGAGCAGTACTTC
d_gene: -; abundance: -; j_gene: TRBJ2-2; v_gene: TRBV2; CDR3aa: CASSFEILNTGELFF; CDR3nt: TGTGCCAGCAGTTTCGAGATCCTGAACACCGGGGAGCTGTTTTTT
d_gene: TRBD1; abundance: -; j_gene: TRBJ2-7; v_gene: TRBV29-1; CDR3aa: CSVDQAVRGPRYF; CDR3nt: TGCAGCGTTGACCAAGCCGTCAGGGGGCCGCGTTACTTC
d_gene: TRBD2; abundance: -; j_gene: TRBJ2-3; v_gene: TRBV5-4; CDR3aa: CASSWEGPDTQYF; CDR3nt: TGTGCCAGCAGCTGGGAGGGTCCAGATACGCAGTATTTT
d_gene: -; abundance: -; j_gene: TRBJ2-1; v_gene: TRBV4-3; CDR3aa: CASSQDRATYNEQFF; CDR3nt: TGCGCCAGCAGCCAAGATCGCGCCACTTACAATGAGCAGTTCTTC
d_gene: -; abundance: -; j_gene: TRBJ1-1; v_gene: TRBV9; CDR3aa: CASSVGGLRDTEAFF; CDR3nt: TGTGCCAGCAGCGTAGGGGGACTCAGGGACACTGAAGCTTTCTTT
d_gene: -; abundance: -; j_gene: TRBJ2-2; v_gene: TRBV4-1; CDR3aa: CASSQHRGAVF; CDR3nt: TGCGCCAGCAGCCAACACCGGGGAGCTGTTTTT
d_gene: TRBD1; abundance: -; j_gene: TRBJ1-2; v_gene: TRBV28; CDR3aa: CASSYRDRVNGYTF; CDR3nt: TGTGCCAGCAGTTACCGGGACAGGGTCAATGGCTACACCTTC
d_gene: -; abundance: -; j_gene: TRBJ2-7; v_gene: TRBV14; CDR3aa: CASSQTRVEQYF; CDR3nt: TGTGCCAGCAGCCAAACGAGGGTTGAGCAGTACTTC
d_gene: -; abundance: -; j_gene: TRBJ2-7; v_gene: TRBV6-5; CDR3aa: CASSRGLRPGYEQYF; CDR3nt: TGTGCCAGCAGCCGTGGATTGAGGCCGGGCTACGAGCAGTACTTC
d_gene: -; abundance: -; j_gene: TRBJ1-2; v_gene: TRBV28; CDR3aa: CASSPTGGYYGYTF; CDR3nt: TGTGCCAGCAGCCCCACCGGGGGGTACTATGGCTACACCTTC
d_gene: TRBD2; abundance: -; j_gene: TRBJ2-1; v_gene: TRBV5-4; CDR3aa: CASSPRLRGESSSYNEQFF; CDR3nt: TGTGCCAGCAGCCCGAGGTTGCGGGGGGAATCGAGCTCCTACAATGAGCAGTTCTTC
d_gene: -; abundance: -; j_gene: TRBJ2-6; v_gene: TRBV18; CDR3aa: CASSPYHNSGANVLTF; CDR3nt: TGTGCCAGCTCACCCTATCATAACTCTGGGGCCAACGTCCTGACTTTC
d_gene: -; abundance: -; j_gene: TRBJ2-5; v_gene: TRBV15; CDR3aa: CATSRDQVLQETQYF; CDR3nt: TGTGCCACCAGCAGAGATCAGGTCCTCCAAGAGACCCAGTACTTC
d_gene: TRBD1; abundance: few; j_gene: TRBJ2-3; v_gene: TRBV7-8; CDR3aa: CAGGGDRGALDTQYF; CDR3nt: TGTGCCGGTGGCGGAGACAGGGGGGCCTTGGATACGCAGTATTTT
d_gene: TRBD1; abundance: -; j_gene: TRBJ1-1; v_gene: TRBV28; CDR3aa: CASSSLTGRPLTEAFF; CDR3nt: TGTGCCAGCAGTTCGTTGACAGGGCGTCCGCTCACTGAAGCTTTCTTT
d_gene: -; abundance: -; j_gene: TRBJ1-2; v_gene: TRBV10-3; CDR3aa: CAINEQGSNYGYTF; CDR3nt: TGTGCCATCAATGAGCAGGGATCTAACTATGGCTACACCTTC
d_gene: -; abundance: few; j_gene: TRBJ2-7; v_gene: TRBV7-2; CDR3aa: CASSSLSYEQYF; CDR3nt: TGTGCCAGCAGCTCGTTATCCTACGAGCAGTACTTC